These 3 T cell receptor beta chains came from one sample sequenced in a study of Ad26.COV2.S vaccination and SARS-CoV-2 variants. As to treatment: 19 received Ad26.COV2.S at low or high dose, single or two shots; several received placebo; per-sample allocation not given. Specimen acquisition occurred on day 63 following the initial vaccine or placebo injection. The protocol was immunoSEQ multiplex PCR, while the TCRdb copy is restricted to in-frame clones and leaves out a portion. The data show under 600,000 clones, with roughly nine tenths seen just once and about 1.7% held by the top ten. Source: peripheral blood, taken in a trial of Ad26.COV2.S vaccine versus placebo. The receptors were sampled from a person aged 18 to 59 who received the Ad26.COV2.S COVID-19 vaccine or a placebo.

The chain joins TRBV7-2 to TRBJ1-2; 8 bases agree with TRBD1. This CDR3 comprises 14 residues. CDR1 is SGHTA and CDR2 is FQGNSA in the germline V gene. J was trimmed by 8 bases and V by 0 bases; bases with no gene match: 5. CDR3 bases: TGTGCCAGCAGCTTAGCGGACAGGGCGGGAGGCTACACCTTC. It codes for CASSLADRAGGYTF. Drawing the rest from reference TRBV7-2 and TRBJ1-2, the complete variable domain is GAGVSQSPSNKVTEKGKDVELRCDPISGHTALYWYRQSLGQGLEFLIYFQGNSAPDKSGLPSDRFSAERTGGSVSTLTIQRTQQEDSAVYLCASSLADRAGGYTFGSGTRLTVV.

V usage is TRBV3-1 (or the pseudogene TRBV3-2) and J usage is TRBJ2-3; 9 bases are shared with TRBD2. The CDR3 sequence is 15 residues long. Per germline, CDR1 LGHDT and CDR2 YNNKEL (reference sequence). V was clipped by 1 base and J by 8 bases; unmatched bases: 7. The CDR3 DNA follows: TGTGCCAGCAGCCAAGTGGGCGGGAGGGGGCGTACGCAGTATTTT. As protein: CASSQVGGRGRTQYF.

This rearrangement joins TRBV27 to TRBJ1-4; D is perhaps TRBD1 (5 bases). Germline V gives CDR1 MNHEY, CDR2 SMNVEV (reference sequence). V was clipped by 4 bases and J by 10 bases, with 19 bases between them. CDR3 length: 15 residues. CDR3 residues: CASSSADKSGGKLFF. CDR3 DNA: TGTGCCAGCAGTTCTGCAGATAAATCGGGGGGAAAACTGTTTTTT. Full variable domain (missing parts from reference TRBV27 and TRBJ1-4): EAQVTQNPRYLITVTGKKLTVTCSQNMNHEYMSWYRQDPGLGLRQIYYSMNVEVTDKGDVPEGYKVSRKEKRNFPLILESPSPNQTSLYFCASSSADKSGGKLFFGSGTQLSVL.